Listed here is a single TCR beta chain. Its antigen is undetermined. TCR beta cDNA was made by 5'RACE template switching with UMIs. TCRdb re-called the 5' RACE reads and catalogs CDR3 proteins one per entry, DNA excluded. The sample holds over 120,000 distinct CDR3 sequences. These data belong to a study of T cells expressing NK-cell markers. The CDR3 is 14 amino acids. Study-wide points: As a fraction of CD8+ T cells, dominant NKG2C+ clonotypes reached about 1.0-7.0% in six donors.

The specimen sequenced was blood T cells: a sorted CD56 or NKG2C T cell subset, CD4+ or CD8+ T cells, or bulk PBMC T cells (not recorded which). The TCR was taken from a man aged 18 to 29 in good health. The chain recombines TRBV12-3 or TRBV12-4 with TRBJ1-1; TCRdb returns TRBD1, unconfirmable since there is no DNA. CDR3 amino acids: CASSHTGTATEAFF.